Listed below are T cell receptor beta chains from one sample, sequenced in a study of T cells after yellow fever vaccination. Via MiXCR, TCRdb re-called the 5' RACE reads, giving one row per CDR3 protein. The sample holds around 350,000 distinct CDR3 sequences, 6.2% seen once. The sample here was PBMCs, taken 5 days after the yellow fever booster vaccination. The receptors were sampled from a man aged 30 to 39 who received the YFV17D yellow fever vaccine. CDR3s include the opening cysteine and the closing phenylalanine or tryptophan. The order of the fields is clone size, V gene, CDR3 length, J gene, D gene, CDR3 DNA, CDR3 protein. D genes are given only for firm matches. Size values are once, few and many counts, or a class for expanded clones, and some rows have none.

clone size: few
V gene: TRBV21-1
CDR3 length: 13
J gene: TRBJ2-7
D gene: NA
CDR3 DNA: TGTGCCAGCAGCAAAGTCCCACAGGCCCCTAGGTACTTC
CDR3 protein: CASSKVPQAPRYF

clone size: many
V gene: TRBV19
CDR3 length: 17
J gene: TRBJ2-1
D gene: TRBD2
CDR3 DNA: TGTGCCAGTAGACTGGGACTAGCGGGAGAGTCCTACAATGAGCAGTTCTTC
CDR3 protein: CASRLGLAGESYNEQFF

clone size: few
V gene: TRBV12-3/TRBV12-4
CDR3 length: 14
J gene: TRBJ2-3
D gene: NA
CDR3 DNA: TGTGCCAGCAGTAACTCGAACGGCGGTAGATCGCAGTATTTT
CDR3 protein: CASSNSNGGRSQYF

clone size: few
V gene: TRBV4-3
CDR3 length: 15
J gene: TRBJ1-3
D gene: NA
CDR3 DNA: TGCGCCAGCAGCCAAGGGCCCGGGACTGGAAACACCATATATTTT
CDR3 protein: CASSQGPGTGNTIYF

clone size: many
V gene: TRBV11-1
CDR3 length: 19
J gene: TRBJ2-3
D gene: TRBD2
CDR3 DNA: TGTGCCAGCAGCCGCGGTATGGGGACTACCTTATTTAGCACAGATACGCAGTATTTT
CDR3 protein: CASSRGMGTTLFSTDTQYF

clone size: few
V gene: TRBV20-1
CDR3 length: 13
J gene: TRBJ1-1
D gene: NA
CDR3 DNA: TGCAGTGCTCCGCGGGGTGCGGACACTGAAGCTTTCTTT
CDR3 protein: CSAPRGADTEAFF

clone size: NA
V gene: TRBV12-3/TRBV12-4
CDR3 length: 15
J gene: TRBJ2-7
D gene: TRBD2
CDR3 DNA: TGTGCCAGCAGGTTTGGACTAGCGGATTCCTACGAGCAGTACTTC
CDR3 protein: CASRFGLADSYEQYF

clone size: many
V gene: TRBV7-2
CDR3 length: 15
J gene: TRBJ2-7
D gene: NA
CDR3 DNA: TGTGCCAGCCGCCCCCCGGACAGCGGTTCCTACGAGCAGTACTTC
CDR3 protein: CASRPPDSGSYEQYF

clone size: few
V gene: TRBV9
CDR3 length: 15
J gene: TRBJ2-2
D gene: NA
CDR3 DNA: TGTGCCAGCAGCGTAGGCGGGACCAACACCGGGGAGCTGTTTTTT
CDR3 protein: CASSVGGTNTGELFF

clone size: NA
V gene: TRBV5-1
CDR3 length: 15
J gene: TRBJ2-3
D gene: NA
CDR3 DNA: TGCGCCAGCACCCCTTCCGGCCTGAGCACAGATACGCAGTATTTT
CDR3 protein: CASTPSGLSTDTQYF

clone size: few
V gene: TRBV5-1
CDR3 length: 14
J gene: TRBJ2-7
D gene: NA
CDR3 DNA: TGCGCCAGCAGCTTGGCGGACAGTGATTACGAGCAGTACTTC
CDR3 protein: CASSLADSDYEQYF

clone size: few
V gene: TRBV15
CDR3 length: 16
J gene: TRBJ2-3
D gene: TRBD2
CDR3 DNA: TGTGCCACCAGCAGACCTTTAGCGGGAGGCACAGATACGCAGTATTTT
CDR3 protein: CATSRPLAGGTDTQYF

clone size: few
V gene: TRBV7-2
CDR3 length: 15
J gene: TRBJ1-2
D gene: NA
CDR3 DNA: TGTGCCAGCAGCGCTCTTATGACACCGGGTGGTGGCTACACCTTC
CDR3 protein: CASSALMTPGGGYTF

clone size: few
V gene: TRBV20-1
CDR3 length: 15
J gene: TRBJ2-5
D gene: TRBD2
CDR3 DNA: TGCAGTGCTAGAGACCCACGGGGGGTCCAAGAGACCCAGTACTTC
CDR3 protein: CSARDPRGVQETQYF

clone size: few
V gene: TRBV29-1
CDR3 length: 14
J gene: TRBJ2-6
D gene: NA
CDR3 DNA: TGCAGCGTTGGGGCACAGTCTGGGGCCAACGTCCTGACTTTC
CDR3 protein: CSVGAQSGANVLTF

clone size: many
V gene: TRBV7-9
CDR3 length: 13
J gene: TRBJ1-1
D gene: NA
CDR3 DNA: TGTGCCAGCAGCTCACAGGGGAACACTGAAGCTTTCTTT
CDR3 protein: CASSSQGNTEAFF

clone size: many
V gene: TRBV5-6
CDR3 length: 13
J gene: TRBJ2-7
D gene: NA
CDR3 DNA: TGTGCCAGCACGGGGCAGAGCTCCTACGAGCAGTACTTC
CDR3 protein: CASTGQSSYEQYF

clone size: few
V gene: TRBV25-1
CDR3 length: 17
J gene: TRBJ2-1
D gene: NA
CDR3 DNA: TGTGCCAGCAGCCCGCAAGGGATCATCTCCCCCCTCAATGAGCAGTTCTTC
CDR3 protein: CASSPQGIISPLNEQFF

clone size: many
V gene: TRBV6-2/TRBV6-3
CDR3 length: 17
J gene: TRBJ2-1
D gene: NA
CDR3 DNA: TGTGCCAGCAGTGCGCCCACCGGGAGTTCCTCCTACAATGAGCAGTTCTTC
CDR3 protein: CASSAPTGSSSYNEQFF

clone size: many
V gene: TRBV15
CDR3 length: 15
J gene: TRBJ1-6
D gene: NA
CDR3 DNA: TGTGCCACCAGCTCGAAGGCTGGCAGGAATTCACCCCTCCACTTT
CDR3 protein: CATSSKAGRNSPLHF

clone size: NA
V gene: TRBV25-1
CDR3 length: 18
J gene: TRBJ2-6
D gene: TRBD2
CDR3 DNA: TGTGCCAGCAGATCGGGACTAGCGGGAGGAACCGGGGCCAACGTCCTGACTTTC
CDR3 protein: CASRSGLAGGTGANVLTF

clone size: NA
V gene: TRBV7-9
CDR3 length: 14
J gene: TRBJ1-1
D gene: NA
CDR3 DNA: TGTGCCAGCAGCTTAGCCGCTCGGGCCGAGGGAGCTTTCTTT
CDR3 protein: CASSLAARAEGAFF

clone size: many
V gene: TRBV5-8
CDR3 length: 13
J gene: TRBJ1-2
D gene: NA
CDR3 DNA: TGTGCCAGCAGGCTGTCAGGGTTGGATGGCTACACCTTC
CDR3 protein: CASRLSGLDGYTF

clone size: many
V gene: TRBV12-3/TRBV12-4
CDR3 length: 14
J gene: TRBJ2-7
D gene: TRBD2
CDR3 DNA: TGTGCCAGCAGTTTTTCCGGGACTATCGGAGAGCAGTACTTC
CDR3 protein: CASSFSGTIGEQYF

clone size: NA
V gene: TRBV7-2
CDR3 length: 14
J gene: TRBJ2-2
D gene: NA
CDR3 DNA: TGTGCCAGCAGCTTACTAATATCCACCGGGGAGCTGTTTTTT
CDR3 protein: CASSLLISTGELFF

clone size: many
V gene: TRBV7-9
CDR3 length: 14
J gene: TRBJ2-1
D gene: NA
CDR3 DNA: TGTGCCAGCAGCCCTCTCTTCTCCGGCAATGAGCAGTTCTTC
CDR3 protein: CASSPLFSGNEQFF

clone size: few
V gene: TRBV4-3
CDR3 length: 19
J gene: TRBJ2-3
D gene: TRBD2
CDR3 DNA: TGCGCCAGCAGCCAAGTTCGGAGGGGAGCGGGAGGGCCTGGAGATACGCAGTATTTT
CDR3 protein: CASSQVRRGAGGPGDTQYF

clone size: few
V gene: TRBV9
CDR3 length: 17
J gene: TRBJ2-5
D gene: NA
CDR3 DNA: TGTGCCAGCAGCCCTTCGGACGGGCCGGGTTGGCGCGAGACCCAGTACTTC
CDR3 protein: CASSPSDGPGWRETQYF

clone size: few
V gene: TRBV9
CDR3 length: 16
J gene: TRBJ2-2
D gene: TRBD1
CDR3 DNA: TGTGCCAGCAGCGCAAACAGGGGCACGAACACCGGGGAGCTGTTTTTT
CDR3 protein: CASSANRGTNTGELFF

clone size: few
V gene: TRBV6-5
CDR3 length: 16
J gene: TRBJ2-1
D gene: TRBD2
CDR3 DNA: TGTGCCAGCAGTTACTCCCGGACTAGCGGGCGCAATGAGCAGTTCTTC
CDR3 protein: CASSYSRTSGRNEQFF

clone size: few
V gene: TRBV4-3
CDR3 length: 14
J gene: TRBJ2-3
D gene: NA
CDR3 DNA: TGCGCCAGCAGCCAAGGTAGTGCTACAGATACGCAGTATTTT
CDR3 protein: CASSQGSATDTQYF

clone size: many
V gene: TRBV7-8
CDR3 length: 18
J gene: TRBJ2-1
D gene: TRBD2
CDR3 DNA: TGTGCCAGCAGCTTTCGACGGGAGGGCCTTCGATCCTACAATGAGCAGTTCTTC
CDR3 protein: CASSFRREGLRSYNEQFF

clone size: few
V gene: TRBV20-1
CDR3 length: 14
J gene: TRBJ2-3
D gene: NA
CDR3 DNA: TGCAGTGCTACCCTCCCCAGGGAAACAGATACGCAGTATTTT
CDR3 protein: CSATLPRETDTQYF

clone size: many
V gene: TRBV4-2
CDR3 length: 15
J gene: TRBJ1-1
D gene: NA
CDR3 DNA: TGTGCCAGCAGCCAACCACAGGGTGCGGGCACTGAAGCTTTCTTT
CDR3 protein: CASSQPQGAGTEAFF

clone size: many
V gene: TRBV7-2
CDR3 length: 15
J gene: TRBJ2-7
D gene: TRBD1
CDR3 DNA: TGTGCCAGCAGCTTAACCGGGACAGGGCAATACGAGCAGTACTTC
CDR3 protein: CASSLTGTGQYEQYF

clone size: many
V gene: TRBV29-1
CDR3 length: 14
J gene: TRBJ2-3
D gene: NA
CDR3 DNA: TGCAGCGTAGCAGTTAGCCTCACGGCGGATACGCAGTATTTT
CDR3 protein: CSVAVSLTADTQYF

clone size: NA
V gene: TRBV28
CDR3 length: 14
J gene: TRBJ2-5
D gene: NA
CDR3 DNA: TGTGCCAGTCGAACAGGGTCTAAGGTAGAGACCCAGTACTTC
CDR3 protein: CASRTGSKVETQYF

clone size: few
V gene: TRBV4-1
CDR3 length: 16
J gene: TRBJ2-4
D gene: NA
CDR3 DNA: TGCGCCAGCAGCCAACCCTCGGGGACCCCCCAAAACATTCAGTACTTC
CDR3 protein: CASSQPSGTPQNIQYF

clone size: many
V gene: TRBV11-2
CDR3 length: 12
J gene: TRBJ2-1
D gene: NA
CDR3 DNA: TGTGCCAGCAGCTTAGGTGGGCTGGAGCAGTTCTTC
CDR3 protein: CASSLGGLEQFF

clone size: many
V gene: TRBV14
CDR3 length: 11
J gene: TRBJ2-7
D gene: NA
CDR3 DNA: TGTGCCAGCAGCCAAGCTGCCGAGCAGTACTTC
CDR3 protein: CASSQAAEQYF

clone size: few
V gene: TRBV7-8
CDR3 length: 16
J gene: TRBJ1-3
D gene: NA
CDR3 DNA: TGTGCCAGCAGCCCAACCTGGGTTTTCTCTGGAAACACCATATATTTT
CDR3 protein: CASSPTWVFSGNTIYF

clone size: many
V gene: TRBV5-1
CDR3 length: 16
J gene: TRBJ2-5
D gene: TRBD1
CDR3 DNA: TGCGCCAGCAGCTTGACGGCCAGGGGGTCCCAAGAGACCCAGTACTTC
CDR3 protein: CASSLTARGSQETQYF

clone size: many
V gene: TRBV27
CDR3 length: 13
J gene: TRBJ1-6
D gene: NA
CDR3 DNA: TGTGCCAGCAGTTTTCTCGAAAATTCACCCCTCCACTTT
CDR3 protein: CASSFLENSPLHF

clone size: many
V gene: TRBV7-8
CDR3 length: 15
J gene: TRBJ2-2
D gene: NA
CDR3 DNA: TGTGCCAGCAGCTTAGCCCTAGAGAACACCGGGGAGCTGTTTTTT
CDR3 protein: CASSLALENTGELFF

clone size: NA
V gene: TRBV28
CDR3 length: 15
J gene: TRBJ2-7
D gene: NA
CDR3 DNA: TGTGCCAGCAGTTTGGGGCGGGCTGTATACGACGAGCAGTACTTC
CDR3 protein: CASSLGRAVYDEQYF

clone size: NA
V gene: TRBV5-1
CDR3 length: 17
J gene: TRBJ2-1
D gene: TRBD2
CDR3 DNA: TGCGCCAGCAGCTTGCCCCTACTAGCGGGAGGGCCGGATGAGCAGTTCTTC
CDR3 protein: CASSLPLLAGGPDEQFF

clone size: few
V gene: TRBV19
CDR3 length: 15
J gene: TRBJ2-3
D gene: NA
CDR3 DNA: TGTGCCAGTAGGGTCGGGGACTTACAGACAGATACGCAGTATTTT
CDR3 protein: CASRVGDLQTDTQYF

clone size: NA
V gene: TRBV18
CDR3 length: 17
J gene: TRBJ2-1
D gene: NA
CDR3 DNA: TGTGCCAGCTCACCACCGGGACTGGGTAGCTCCTACAATGAGCAGTTCTTC
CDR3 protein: CASSPPGLGSSYNEQFF

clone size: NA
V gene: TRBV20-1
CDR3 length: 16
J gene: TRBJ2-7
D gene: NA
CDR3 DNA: TGCAGTGCTAGGGCCCGGTCTGGGGATCGATATAACGAGCAGTACTTC
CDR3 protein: CSARARSGDRYNEQYF

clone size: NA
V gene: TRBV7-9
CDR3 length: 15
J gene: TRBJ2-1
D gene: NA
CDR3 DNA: TGTGCCAGCAGCCCCAGAGGGGGCTCCTACAATGAGCAGTTCTTC
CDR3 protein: CASSPRGGSYNEQFF

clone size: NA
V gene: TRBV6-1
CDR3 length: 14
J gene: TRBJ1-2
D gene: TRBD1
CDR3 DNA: TGTGCCAAGGGGCCGGGACAGGGTGACTATGGCTACACCTTC
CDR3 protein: CAKGPGQGDYGYTF

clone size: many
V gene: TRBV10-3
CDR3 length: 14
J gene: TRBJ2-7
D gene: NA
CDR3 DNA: TGTGCCATCAGTGAGGGCCTCGGGTCCTACGAGCAGTACTTC
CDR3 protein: CAISEGLGSYEQYF

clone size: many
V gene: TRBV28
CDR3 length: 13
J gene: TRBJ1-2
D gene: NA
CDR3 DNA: TGTGCCAGCAGTTCGGGAGGTAGACATGGCTACACCTTC
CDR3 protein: CASSSGGRHGYTF

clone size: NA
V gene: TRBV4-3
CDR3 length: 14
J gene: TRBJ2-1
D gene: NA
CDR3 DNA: TGCGCCAGCAGCCAAGGAGCCGAGACCGATGAGCAGTTCTTC
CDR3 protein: CASSQGAETDEQFF